This entry describes one T cell receptor beta chain. The entry originates in a study of blood T cell repertoires in COVID-19. Per the original data handling: Using reference gene primer amplification, nucleated cell counts were estimated. Libraries were prepared by immunoSEQ multiplex PCR; TCRdb keeps only in-frame clonotypes and omits some of them. V, J and clone size reflect that table, while D and trimming were determined from the DNA. The data contain about 220,000 clones, 84% of them singletons. V gave up 2 bases and J gave up 6 bases, with 8 bases separating them. The germline gives CDR1 MNHEY, CDR2 SVGEGT. The CDR3 length is 13 residues.

V is TRBV6-2 or TRBV6-3 and J is TRBJ1-5; the D is unclear. The sequenced material came from peripheral blood. This sequence was found in a man aged 40-50 years who had recovered from COVID-19. CDR3 protein: CASSYGQVQPQHF. In DNA form, the CDR3 reads TGTGCCAGCAGTTACGGGCAGGTTCAGCCCCAGCATTTT.